The T cell receptor (beta chain) under discussion was sequenced for a study of blood T cell repertoires in COVID-19. The V end was cut by 6 bases, the J end by 1 base, with 22 bases between. Per the germline V gene, CDR1 is MNHNY and CDR2 is SVGAGI (reference sequence). The CDR3 length is 19 residues. Original data processing: Reference gene primer amplification gave nucleated cell count estimates. TCRdb keeps only in-frame clones here, not all; method: immunoSEQ multiplex PCR. The DNA was the basis for D and trimming; V, J and clone size are from that table. The sample carries some 130,000 clones, about 85% recorded once.

The chain links TRBV6-6 to TRBJ1-6, with TRBD1 as a possible D gene (6 bases). The sample comprised peripheral blood. The TCR was taken from a middle-aged man with active or convalescent COVID-19. Here the CDR3 DNA reads TGTGCCAGCAGCTACACACTAGGGGGTCAGGGATCCTATAATTCACCCCTCCACTTT. Amino acid sequence: CASSYTLGGQGSYNSPLHF.